The 29 T cell receptor beta chains reported below all come from one sample, sequenced in a study of T cells after yellow fever vaccination. TCRdb used MiXCR to reprocess the 5' RACE reads, holding one entry per CDR3 protein. The sample lists about 320,000 distinct CDR3 sequences, roughly an eighth occurring once. The sample here was CD4+ T cells sorted from PBMCs, taken 15 days after the yellow fever booster vaccination. The receptor source for this set is a young man who received the YFV17D yellow fever vaccine.

The rearrangement joins TRBV27 to TRBJ2-1, with D hard to call. The CDR3 extends over 13 amino acids. Germline CDR1 and CDR2: MNHEY and SMNVEV (reference sequence). Trimming took 3 bases from V and 15 from J, leaving 18 bases between them. CDR3 coding DNA: TGTGCCAGCAGTTTCCCAGGAGATCCCTTGTGGTTCTTC. It translates to CASSFPGDPLWFF.

This rearrangement joins TRBV24-1 to TRBJ2-2; D might be TRBD1 (6 bases). The V gene lost 4 bases and the J gene lost 4 bases, with 12 bases spanning the gap. CDR1 and CDR2 (germline): KGHDR, SFDVKD. The CDR3 length is 15 residues. The CDR3 loop reads CATSEQQGSTGELFF. The CDR3 bases are TGTGCCACCAGTGAACAACAGGGTTCCACCGGGGAGCTGTTTTTT.

Only a few counts were recorded for this clonotype. The rearrangement uses TRBV20-1 and TRBJ2-1; 9 nucleotides agree with TRBD2. There are 13 residues in the CDR3. The V gene end was trimmed by 8 bases and the J gene end by 8 bases; junction bases not matched to a gene: 10. Germline V gives CDR1 DFQATT, CDR2 SNEGSKA (reference sequence). The CDR3 spells CSKAGTSIDEQFF. For the CDR3, the DNA is TGCAGTAAGGCCGGGACTAGCATCGATGAGCAGTTCTTC.

The chain is built from TRBV7-2 and TRBJ1-2; TRBD1 matches at 10 bases. Trimming cost V 6 bases and J 1 base; bases outside gene matches: 14. Germline CDR1 SGHTA, CDR2 FQGNSA. The CDR3 has 18 residues. The CDR3 spells CASRPRGQGPFGNYGYTF. CDR3 in DNA: TGTGCCAGCAGGCCAAGGGGACAGGGGCCCTTTGGTAACTATGGCTACACCTTC.

This clonotype was seen only a few times. The chain uses TRBV21-1 and TRBJ2-7; the table's D call TRBD1 went unverified against the DNA. TRBV21-1 is a known pseudogene. This CDR3 spans 16 amino acids. The CDR3 DNA reads as TGTGCCAGCAGCCCAGAGGGACAGGGGGCCGGTTACGAGCAGTACGTC. It yields the protein CASSPEGQGAGYEQYV.

This clonotype showed up just a few times. The chain couples TRBV7-2 to TRBJ2-5; D possibly matches TRBD1 or TRBD2 (6 bases each). V lost 4 bases and J lost 3, with 15 bases in between. Germline V CDR1 and CDR2: SGHTA, FQGNSA. The CDR3 extends over 15 amino acids. The CDR3 DNA sequence: TGTGCCAGCAGCTATGGGGGGCCGAGGAAAGAGACCCAGTACTTC. This sequence encodes CASSYGGPRKETQYF.

The chain employs TRBV7-3 and TRBJ2-5; 8 bases map to TRBD2. CDR1 and CDR2 from the germline V gene are SGHTA and FQGTGA. The CDR3 loop spans 15 amino acids. Trimming took 5 bases from V and 2 from J; bases not matched to a gene: 7. CDR3 residues: CASSPGGATQETQYF. Here the CDR3 DNA reads TGTGCCAGCAGCCCGGGGGGGGCGACGCAAGAGACCCAGTACTTC.

This clonotype was observed a handful of times. The V and J genes are TRBV28 and TRBJ1-2; D is unresolved. V was shortened by 2 bases and J by 1 base, with 8 bases between the two germline ends. Germline loops: CDR1 MDHEN, CDR2 SYDVKM. The CDR3 extends over 14 amino acids. CDR3 sequence (DNA): TGTGCCAGCAGTTTACCTAGACGTAACTATGGCTACACCTTC. As protein: CASSLPRRNYGYTF.

This clonotype was recorded at least ten times. The gene calls are TRBV5-1 and TRBJ2-3; 10 bases match TRBD2. The CDR3 spans 18 residues. V lost 0 bases and J lost 0; bases outside the gene matches: 7. CDR1 SGHRS and CDR2 YFSETQ come from the germline V gene. The CDR3 is CASSLVPSGGPSTDTQYF. Written as DNA, the CDR3 is TGCGCCAGCAGCTTGGTGCCTAGCGGGGGCCCTAGCACAGATACGCAGTATTTT.

This clonotype was observed many times. The rearrangement uses TRBV7-2 and TRBJ2-7; 8 bases agree with TRBD1. The CDR3 consists of 14 residues. Germline CDR1 reads SGHTA; CDR2 reads FQGNSA. The V gene end was trimmed by 5 bases and the J gene end by 2 bases; junction bases not matched to a gene: 5. This CDR3 is CASSPQGGPYEQYV. The CDR3 DNA sequence: TGTGCCAGCAGCCCACAGGGGGGACCCTACGAGCAGTACGTC.

The chain joins TRBV3-1 to TRBJ2-2; D might be TRBD1 (5 bases). The CDR3 extends over 14 amino acids. Germline values: CDR1 LGHDT, CDR2 YNNKEL (reference sequence). V was clipped by 1 base and J by 7 bases, with 10 bases between them. The CDR3 nucleotides are TGTGCCAGCAGCCAAGGTCAGGGCCTCGGGGAGCTGTTTTTT. Its translation is CASSQGQGLGELFF. The full variable domain, completed using reference TRBV3-1 and TRBJ2-2, is DTAVSQTPKYLVTQMGNDKSIKCEQNLGHDTMYWYKQDSKKFLKIMFSYNNKELIINETVPNRFSPKSPDKAHLNLHINSLELGDSAVYFCASSQGQGLGELFFGEGSRLTVL.

Regarding this clonotype: This may be a read error, as it is one base from a much larger clone. This rearrangement joins TRBV7-8 to TRBJ2-1, with no clear D. The CDR3 consists of 14 residues. The germline V and J ends were trimmed by 5 bases and 9 bases, with 17 bases remaining between them. CDR1 is SGHVS and CDR2 is FQNEAQ in the germline V gene. CDR3 in DNA: TGTGCCAGCAGCCGTATTTCGGGCCCGATTGAGCAGTTCTTC. Protein: CASSRISGPIEQFF.

This clonotype has ten or more counts. Compared with germline, one end of the junction differs, possibly owing to a read error. The chain is built from TRBV5-1 and TRBJ2-3; D not resolved. The CDR3 loop spans 13 amino acids. Germline lookup yields CDR1 SGHRS and CDR2 YFSETQ. CDR3 DNA: TGTGCCAGCAGCTCGCCGTCGACAGATACGCAGTATTTT. Protein sequence: CASSSPSTDTQYF.

The rearrangement links TRBV3-1 to TRBJ2-7; D possibly uses TRBD1 or TRBD2 (6 bases each). In germline, CDR1 is LGHDT, CDR2 YNNKEL (reference sequence). This CDR3 comprises 13 residues. The V end lost 6 bases, the J end lost 3 bases, and 12 bases lay between the germline ends. CDR3 in DNA: TGTGCCAGCAGACCACAGGGAGGCTACGAGCAGTACTTC. Protein: CASRPQGGYEQYF.

This clonotype was counted a few times. This chain connects TRBV19 to TRBJ1-5, with D unresolved. Germline V gene data show CDR1 as LNHDA and CDR2 as SQIVND (reference sequence). With 1 base removed from V and 7 bases from J, the gap between germline ends came to 8 bases. The CDR3 length is 13 residues. Here the CDR3 reads CASSIGSTQPQHF. CDR3 DNA sequence: TGTGCCAGTAGTATAGGGAGTACCCAGCCCCAGCATTTT.

This chain links TRBV9 with TRBJ2-2; possibly TRBD1 for D (6 bases). The germline V and J ends were trimmed by 0 bases and 5 bases, with 11 bases remaining between them. Germline CDR1 reads SGDLS; CDR2 reads YYNGEE. This CDR3 comprises 15 residues. The DNA for the CDR3 is TGTGCCAGCAGCGTAGAGGGGGTTAGGACCGGGGAGCTGTTTTTT. Encoded protein: CASSVEGVRTGELFF. Combining the CDR3 with reference TRBV9 and TRBJ2-2 gives the whole variable domain DSGVTQTPKHLITATGQRVTLRCSPRSGDLSVYWYQQSLDQGLQFLIQYYNGEERAKGNILERFSAQQFPDLHSELNLSSLELGDSALYFCASSVEGVRTGELFFGEGSRLTVL.

The chain uses TRBV7-2 and TRBJ1-1; D remains ambiguous. Trimming removed 5 bases from V and 8 bases from J, with 15 bases in between. This CDR3 has 13 amino acids. Per germline, CDR1 SGHTA and CDR2 FQGNSA. The CDR3 loop is CASSPKNGQEAFF. The CDR3 DNA follows: TGTGCCAGCAGCCCGAAGAACGGGCAAGAAGCTTTCTTT. The full variable domain, in which reference TRBV7-2 and TRBJ1-1 provide the parts outside the CDR3, is GAGVSQSPSNKVTEKGKDVELRCDPISGHTALYWYRQSLGQGLEFLIYFQGNSAPDKSGLPSDRFSAERTGGSVSTLTIQRTQQEDSAVYLCASSPKNGQEAFFGQGTRLTVV.

With regard to this clonotype: Given the absence of the conserved phenylalanine or tryptophan at the CDR3 end, a read error is likely. This chain links TRBV3-1 with TRBJ2-5; D is possibly TRBD2 (6 bases). The J call is doubtful: the DNA matches TRBJ2-1 better. The CDR3 loop spans 13 amino acids. Germline V gives CDR1 LGHDT, CDR2 YNNKEL (reference sequence). As DNA, the CDR3 is TGTGCCAGCAGCCAAGAATCGGGAGAGACCCAGTTCTTG. This codes for CASSQESGETQFL.

The genes are TRBV6-6 and TRBJ2-5; 13 nucleotides line up with TRBD2. Germline loops: CDR1 MNHNY, CDR2 SVGAGI (reference sequence). The junction had 5 bases not matched to a gene; V was cut back by 6 bases and J by 1 base. CDR3 length: 16 residues. CDR3 sequence: CASRRTSGGLQETQYF. The CDR3 DNA reads as TGTGCCAGCAGACGGACTAGCGGGGGACTCCAAGAGACCCAGTACTTC.

The genes are TRBV9 and TRBJ1-6; 8 bases line up with TRBD1. Trimming removed 6 bases from V and 7 bases from J; junction bases left unmatched: 9. CDR1 is SGDLS, CDR2 YYNGEE, per germline. The CDR3 consists of 15 residues. The CDR3 bases are TGTGCCAGCAACCAACAGGGGGTGGGGAATTCACCCCTCCACTTT. It is translated as CASNQQGVGNSPLHF.

In its sample, this clonotype was seen a few times. The chain links TRBV24-1 to TRBJ2-2; weak D call: TRBD1 (5 bases). Trimming removed 3 bases at V and 4 bases at J, with 17 bases between. CDR3 length: 17 amino acids. In germline, CDR1 is KGHDR, CDR2 SFDVKD. The CDR3 spells CATSDTTGPWGTGELFF. DNA of the CDR3: TGTGCCACCAGTGATACTACAGGCCCTTGGGGCACCGGGGAGCTGTTTTTT.

This clonotype was seen a few times. The chain uses TRBV5-5 and TRBJ2-7; the D is unclear. The CDR3 contains 14 residues. The V end was cut by 4 bases, the J end by 3 bases, with 14 bases between. The germline V gene encodes CDR1 SGHKS and CDR2 YYEKEE (reference sequence). CDR3 DNA: TGTGCCAGCAGCCGGTACGAGGTGATCTACGAGCAGTACTTC. Amino acid sequence: CASSRYEVIYEQYF.

This chain joins TRBV24-1 and TRBJ1-4; tentative D call: TRBD1 (5 bases). The CDR3 loop spans 15 amino acids. Germline V gene sequence: CDR1 KGHDR, CDR2 SFDVKD. Trimming removed 4 bases from V and 8 bases from J, with 16 bases in between. This chain's CDR3 is CATSDSGTAGEKLFF. CDR3 nucleotide sequence: TGTGCCACCAGTGACTCCGGGACGGCGGGGGAAAAACTGTTTTTT.

This clonotype has more than one count but fewer than ten. The gene calls are TRBV10-3 and TRBJ2-7; 8 nucleotides line up with TRBD2. The CDR3 loop spans 16 amino acids. Trimming at V came to 1 base and at J to 1 base, leaving 6 bases not matched to a gene. Germline V CDR1 and CDR2: ENHRY, SYGVKD. The CDR3 region has the DNA TGTGCCATCAGTGAGTTTATGGAGCGGGGGTCCTACGAGCAGTACTTC. This translates into CAISEFMERGSYEQYF.

This clonotype is medium-sized. This chain joins TRBV10-3 and TRBJ2-1; a possible D gene is TRBD2 (7 bases). V dropped 8 bases and J dropped 7 bases, with 15 bases sitting between them. The CDR3 loop spans 13 amino acids. In germline, CDR1 is ENHRY, CDR2 SYGVKD. The CDR3, as DNA: TGTGCCATCCGAGAGGGGGGGGAGAATGAGCAGTTCTTC. Protein: CAIREGGENEQFF.

The rearrangement links TRBV7-2 to TRBJ2-3; D gene unclear. V shed 6 bases and J shed 6 bases, with 10 bases lying between them. CDR3 length: 12 residues. CDR1 is SGHTA and CDR2 is FQGNSA in the germline V gene. CDR3 sequence (DNA): TGTGCCAGCAGGCAAAGCGCGGATACGCAGTATTTT. It codes for CASRQSADTQYF.

At least ten counts were recorded for this clonotype. The chain employs TRBV29-1 and TRBJ2-5; 11 bases are a match to TRBD2. V trimming: 4 bases; J trimming: 4 bases; junction bases outside the gene matches: 5. CDR3 length: 14 residues. The germline gives CDR1 SQVTM, CDR2 ANQGSEA. The CDR3 is CSVGIAGGRETQYF. Written as DNA, the CDR3 is TGCAGCGTTGGTATAGCGGGGGGGCGAGAGACCCAGTACTTC.

J is TRBJ2-3 and V is TRBV12-3 or TRBV12-4; the D is unclear. The CDR3 spans 13 residues. The V end was cut by 6 bases, the J end by 2 bases, with 9 bases between. The CDR3 sequence is CASRKDATDTQYF. Here the CDR3 DNA reads TGTGCCAGCAGGAAGGATGCCACAGATACGCAGTATTTT.

The chain couples TRBV20-1 to TRBJ1-4; D remains ambiguous. Germline CDR1 and CDR2: DFQATT and SNEGSKA (reference sequence). The CDR3 extends over 11 amino acids. V lost 7 bases, J lost 5 bases, and 8 bases lay in between. For the CDR3, the DNA is TGCAGTGTGGGCCGGAATGAAAAACTGTTTTTT. Encoded protein: CSVGRNEKLFF.